These 20 T cell receptor beta chains were all obtained from the same sample, sequenced in a study of shared clonotypes between healthy human individuals. Profiling relied on immunoSEQ multiplex PCR, and the TCRdb table lists in-frame clones only, not all of them. Of a few hundred thousand clones listed, around 87% are singletons. The source material was memory CD8+ T cells sorted from blood. Subset meaning: CD45RO+ cells pooled with CCR7-negative TemRA cells. These receptor sequences come from a man between 18 and 29 years old in good health.

The chain is built from TRBV5-6 and TRBJ2-7; D may be TRBD2 (5 bases). V was pared by 0 bases and J by 4 bases, with 11 bases between. The CDR3 consists of 14 residues. CDR1 is SGHDT, CDR2 YYEEEE, per germline. CDR3 sequence: CASSLGGLFYEQYF. The DNA of the CDR3 is TGTGCCAGCAGCTTGGGCGGGCTCTTTTACGAGCAGTACTTC.

The chain couples TRBV30 to TRBJ1-5, with a tentative D call TRBD1 (6 bases). Germline V gene data show CDR1 as GTSNPN and CDR2 as SVGIG (reference sequence). This CDR3 has 14 amino acids. Deletions cut 3 bases from V and 3 bases from J, with 12 bases between. The CDR3 bases are TGTGCCTGGAGCCCGGACAGCAACAATCAGCCCCAGCATTTT. Protein product: CAWSPDSNNQPQHF.

This clone was counted once. J is TRBJ2-1 and V is TRBV6-1; D uncertain. Per the germline V gene, CDR1 is MNHNS and CDR2 is SASEGT. The CDR3 has 10 residues. V shed 5 bases and J shed 9 bases, with 5 bases lying between them. The CDR3 bases are TGTGCCAGCAGTTTATCTGAGCAGTTCTTC. It encodes CASSLSEQFF.

The chain carries TRBV14 and TRBJ1-2; D might be TRBD1 (5 bases). V dropped 0 bases and J dropped 8 bases, with 13 bases sitting between them. Germline V gene sequence: CDR1 SGHDN, CDR2 FVKESK. The length of the CDR3 is 14 residues. DNA for the CDR3: TGTGCCAGCAGCCAAGATGGCAGGGTGAGAGGCTACACCTTC. Protein: CASSQDGRVRGYTF.

The chain links TRBV2 to TRBJ2-7; 7 positions match TRBD1. Germline CDR1 and CDR2: SNHLY and FYNNEI. This CDR3 has 14 amino acids. V lost 7 bases to trimming and J lost 4 bases; unmatched junction nucleotides: 10. CDR3 sequence: CASTGRTGRYEQYF. Written as DNA, the CDR3 is TGTGCCAGCACCGGCCGGACAGGTCGGTACGAGCAGTACTTC. The whole variable domain, remainder taken from reference TRBV2 and TRBJ2-7, is EPEVTQTPSHQVTQMGQEVILRCVPISNHLYFYWYRQILGQKVEFLVSFYNNEISEKSEIFDDQFSVERPDGSNFTLKIRSTKLEDSAMYFCASTGRTGRYEQYFGPGTRLTVT.

This clone is a singleton in its sample. The chain couples TRBV7-2 to TRBJ2-7, with D perhaps matching TRBD2 (7 bases). CDR1 is SGHTA, CDR2 FQGNSA, per germline. This CDR3 spans 15 amino acids. V was pared by 0 bases and J by 3 bases, with 12 bases between. The CDR3 coding sequence is TGTGCCAGCAGCTTAGCATTGCGGGGGCACTACGAGCAGTACTTC. This sequence encodes CASSLALRGHYEQYF.

This clone came up once. The chain uses TRBV28 and TRBJ1-1; possible D gene TRBD1, 6 bases. The germline CDR1 and CDR2 sequences are MDHEN and SYDVKM. The CDR3 totals 14 residues. Trimming cost V 6 bases and J 6 bases, with 17 bases left between them. As DNA, the CDR3 is TGTGCCAGCAGCCGCCTTAACAGGGCCTCTGAAGCTTTCTTT. Translating it yields CASSRLNRASEAFF.

This clone showed up just once. The CDR3 here is CASSPGGPGETQYF. The CDR3 DNA is TGCGCCAGCAGCCCAGGGGGGCCCGGGGAGACCCAGTACTTC. V usage is TRBV4-1 and J usage is TRBJ2-5; a weak D match, TRBD1 (7 bases). This CDR3 is 14 amino acids long. The germline gives CDR1 MGHRA, CDR2 YSYEKL. The V gene lost 4 bases and the J gene lost 5 bases, with 14 bases spanning the gap.

The gene calls are TRBV10-2 and TRBJ1-6; tentative D call: TRBD1 (5 bases). The CDR3 runs 15 residues. CDR1 is WSHSY and CDR2 is SAAADI in the germline V gene. Trimming left V 6 bases short and J 8 bases short, with 17 bases between. Here the CDR3 DNA reads TGCGCCAGCAGAGTCGGGGACTGGATTGATTCACCCCTCCACTTT. It yields the protein CASRVGDWIDSPLHF.

V gene TRBV5-1 combines with J gene TRBJ1-2; a possible D gene is TRBD1 (6 bases). The V gene's germline CDR1 is SGHRS and CDR2 YFSETQ. V lost 6 bases, J lost 0 bases, and 18 bases lay in between. The CDR3 length is 16 residues. The DNA of the CDR3 is TGCGCCAGCACCATGGGGTGGGGGCTTTCTAACTATGGCTACACCTTC. Its protein is CASTMGWGLSNYGYTF. Looking up the rest from reference TRBV5-1 and TRBJ1-2 gives the full variable domain: KAGVTQTPRYLIKTRGQQVTLSCSPISGHRSVSWYQQTPGQGLQFLFEYFSETQRNKGNFPGRFSGRQFSNSRSEMNVSTLELGDSALYLCASTMGWGLSNYGYTFGSGTRLTVV.

The chain recombines TRBV5-1 with TRBJ2-1, with TRBD2 matching over 7 bases. The V gene end was trimmed by 3 bases and the J gene end by 7 bases; junction bases not matched to a gene: 10. Germline loops: CDR1 SGHRS, CDR2 YFSETQ. The length of the CDR3 is 15 residues. The CDR3 sequence: CASSWRETQENEQFF. Written as DNA, the CDR3 is TGCGCCAGCAGCTGGCGGGAGACCCAGGAAAATGAGCAGTTCTTC.

The chain couples TRBV5-1 to TRBJ2-7; perhaps TRBD1 as D (5 bases). The CDR3 is made up of 13 amino acids. From germline, CDR1 is SGHRS and CDR2 YFSETQ. V lost 5 bases to trimming and J lost 0 bases, with 9 bases between them. CDR3 region: CASRPTVSYEQYF. DNA for the CDR3: TGCGCCAGCAGACCGACAGTCTCCTACGAGCAGTACTTC. The whole variable domain, remainder taken from reference TRBV5-1 and TRBJ2-7, is KAGVTQTPRYLIKTRGQQVTLSCSPISGHRSVSWYQQTPGQGLQFLFEYFSETQRNKGNFPGRFSGRQFSNSRSEMNVSTLELGDSALYLCASRPTVSYEQYFGPGTRLTVT.

The chain carries TRBV6-1 and TRBJ2-5; perhaps TRBD1 as D (7 bases). Germline CDR1 and CDR2: MNHNS and SASEGT. V dropped 3 bases and J dropped 2 bases, with 22 bases sitting between them. CDR3 length equals 18 residues. Here the CDR3 DNA reads TGTGCCAGCAGTGACGGCGGGATGGGACAGACACTACAAGAGACCCAGTACTTC. Encoded protein: CASSDGGMGQTLQETQYF.

The chain has TRBV19 and TRBJ2-7; D is unresolved. Germline CDR1 LNHDA, CDR2 SQIVND (reference sequence). This CDR3 has 15 residues. Trimming stripped 3 bases from V and 3 bases from J, with 15 bases between. CDR3 DNA sequence: TGTGCCAGTAGTATTAATCTTGGGGTGCACTACGAGCAGTACTTC. This gives the protein CASSINLGVHYEQYF.

CDR3 region: CASSLVAGSEKLFF. The CDR3 bases are TGTGCCAGCAGCTTAGTAGCAGGAAGTGAAAAACTGTTTTTT. This chain connects TRBV7-6 to TRBJ1-4; D is unresolved. Germline V gene lookup returns CDR1 SGHVS and CDR2 FNYEAQ. V was shortened by 1 base and J by 7 bases, with 10 bases between the two germline ends. The length of the CDR3 is 14 residues.

The rearrangement joins TRBV10-3 to TRBJ2-3; 11 nucleotides match TRBD2. V lost 6 bases and J lost 5; bases outside the gene matches: 13. In germline, CDR1 is ENHRY, CDR2 SYGVKD. This CDR3 contains 17 residues. The CDR3 DNA follows: TGTGCCATCAGGTCCTTAGCGGGAGGGCCGGTCGGAGATACGCAGTATTTT. Translating gives CAIRSLAGGPVGDTQYF.

This chain links TRBV11-1 with TRBJ1-1, with D possibly matching TRBD1 (6 bases). V was shortened by 6 bases and J by 5 bases, with 13 bases between the two germline ends. Germline V gives CDR1 SGHAT, CDR2 FQDESV (reference sequence). The CDR3 runs to 13 residues. The CDR3 loop reads CASSLGQSTEAFF. In nucleotides, the CDR3 is TGTGCCAGCAGTCTGGGACAATCTACTGAAGCTTTCTTT.

This chain connects TRBV4-3 to TRBJ2-7, with D hard to call. With 2 bases removed from V and 6 bases from J, the gap between germline ends came to 11 bases. The CDR3 length is 13 residues. The germline gives CDR1 LGHNA, CDR2 YSLEER. CDR3 amino acids: CASSQWLSGEQYF. Here the CDR3 DNA reads TGCGCCAGCAGCCAATGGCTATCCGGCGAGCAGTACTTC.

The chain carries TRBV2 and TRBJ1-2, with 10 positions matching TRBD1. Germline loops: CDR1 SNHLY, CDR2 FYNNEI. The V and J ends lost 3 bases and 7 bases, in that order; junction bases with no gene match: 5. The CDR3 extends over 14 amino acids. The CDR3 reads CASSEGQGKFGYTF. The CDR3 DNA reads TGTGCCAGCAGTGAGGGACAGGGGAAGTTTGGCTACACCTTC.

The rearrangement uses TRBV4-1 and TRBJ2-7, with 9 bases fitting TRBD2. J was trimmed by 1 base and V by 8 bases; bases with no gene match: 9. The germline V gene has CDR1 MGHRA and CDR2 YSYEKL. This CDR3 has 15 amino acids. CDR3 sequence reads: CASGEEAGGSYEQYF. Written as DNA, the CDR3 is TGCGCCAGCGGGGAAGAAGCGGGGGGTTCCTACGAGCAGTACTTC.